This T cell receptor beta chain was sequenced in a study of T cell responses to AZD1222 COVID-19 vaccine. General observations from the study: CD4 TCRs linked to vaccination spanned spike, dominating at 160-218 and 743-854. Spike-specific TCR breadth and depth were elevated following two AZD1222 doses. Most donors were white British, females outnumbered males, and clonal diversity was possibly underestimated.

As regards this clone: The target antigen is unknown.

Libraries were prepared by immunoSEQ multiplex PCR; TCRdb keeps only in-frame clonotypes and omits some of them. The sample contains around 56,000 clones, 89% of which appear only once. The CDR3 covers 18 residues. The V gene's germline CDR1 is LNHDA and CDR2 SQIVND (reference sequence). After removal of 6 bases from V and 0 bases from J, the junction contained 11 bases not matched to a gene. This TCR came from an adult who received the AZD1222 COVID-19 vaccine. The genes are TRBV19 and TRBJ2-6, with 7 bases fitting TRBD2. The sequenced sample was peripheral blood, obtained 28 days after the second AZD1222 dose. In DNA form, the CDR3 reads TGTGCCAGTAGGGAGACTAGCTCAAGTTTCTCTGGGGCCAACGTCCTGACTTTC. Translated, it gives CASRETSSSFSGANVLTF.